The 16 T cell receptor beta chains presented below share a single source sample, sequenced in a study of blood T cell repertoires in COVID-19. This table comes from immunoSEQ multiplex PCR, and its TCRdb copy is limited to in-frame clones, with some not included. The sample includes over 200,000 clones, about nine tenths of them seen just once. Input material: PBMCs or T cells enriched from blood (not recorded which). The source is a man aged 18-30 years who had recovered from COVID-19.

This chain joins TRBV28 and TRBJ1-2; 8 nucleotides align to TRBD1. Germline V lookup: CDR1 MDHEN, CDR2 SYDVKM. There are 17 residues in the CDR3. Trimming at V came to 6 bases and at J to 6 bases, leaving 18 bases not matched to a gene. In DNA, the CDR3 is TGTGCCAGCAGGGCGCCGCCCGGAGGACAGGGTGTTCATGGCTACACCTTC. Encoded protein: CASRAPPGGQGVHGYTF.

The V gene is TRBV5-1, the J gene TRBJ2-7; TRBD2 agrees at 8 bases. This CDR3 region has 14 residues. The ends lost 6 bases at V and 2 bases at J; junction bases unmatched: 7. Germline CDR1 is SGHRS and CDR2 is YFSETQ. The DNA of the CDR3 is TGCGCCAGCACAACCGGGACTAGTCCCTACGAGCAGTACTTC. This gives the protein CASTTGTSPYEQYF.

CDR3 sequence: CASSREREMLYEQYF. CDR3 coding DNA: TGTGCCAGCAGTCGCGAGCGGGAGATGTTGTACGAGCAGTACTTC. The V call is TRBV28, the J call TRBJ2-7, with 8 bases fitting TRBD2. Germline assignment: CDR1 MDHEN and CDR2 SYDVKM. This CDR3 contains 15 residues. V shed 5 bases, J shed 4 bases, and the junction held 10 bases outside the gene matches.

This clone was detected only a few times. The chain joins TRBV10-3 to TRBJ1-6, with D perhaps matching TRBD1 (5 bases). Trimming left V 3 bases short and J 10 bases short, with 19 bases between. The germline gives CDR1 ENHRY, CDR2 SYGVKD. The CDR3 consists of 16 residues. The CDR3 here is CAISDQAGRAGSPLHF. The CDR3 DNA sequence: TGTGCCATCAGTGATCAGGCCGGCAGGGCAGGGTCACCCCTCCACTTT.

CDR3 nucleotide sequence: TGTGCCAGCAGTACCCGGGACAGGGGGGTTCATGGCTACACCTTC. Translating gives CASSTRDRGVHGYTF. V gene TRBV11-2 combines with J gene TRBJ1-2; 11 nucleotides match TRBD1. V was pared by 6 bases and J by 6 bases, with 9 bases of the junction left unmatched. Germline CDR1 is SGHAT and CDR2 is FQNNGV. The CDR3 length is 15 residues.

CDR3: CAWGGTGYNEQFF. CDR3 nucleotide sequence: TGTGCCTGGGGGGGGACAGGGTACAATGAGCAGTTCTTC. The chain has TRBV30 and TRBJ2-1; TRBD1 matches at 9 bases. CDR1 is GTSNPN and CDR2 is SVGIG in the germline V gene (reference sequence). J gave up 4 bases and V 5 bases, and 3 bases lay outside the gene matches. The CDR3 sequence is 13 residues long.

The chain couples TRBV28 to TRBJ1-2; no reliable D call. CDR3 size: 12 residues. The germline V and J ends were trimmed by 7 bases and 2 bases, with 8 bases remaining between them. Germline lookup yields CDR1 MDHEN and CDR2 SYDVKM. The CDR3 sequence is CASKTPNYGYTF. CDR3 nucleotides: TGTGCCAGCAAAACACCCAACTATGGCTACACCTTC.

This clone is medium-sized in the sample. A read error may account for a junction end that differs from germline. This chain links TRBV7-8 with TRBJ1-5, with TRBD1 matching 9 bases. CDR1 is SGHVS, CDR2 FQNEAQ, per germline. The CDR3 is 15 amino acids. The CDR3 loop reads CASSQDRGSSQPQHF. CDR3 in DNA: TGTGCCAGCAGCCAAGACAGGGGGAGCAGTCAGCCCCAGCATTTT.

This clone was found once. The chain uses TRBV29-1 and TRBJ1-2, with 8 nucleotides matching TRBD1. Germline lookup yields CDR1 SQVTM and CDR2 ANQGSEA. V shed 6 bases, J shed 12 bases, and the junction held 9 bases outside the gene matches. CDR3 length: 11 amino acids. In DNA form, the CDR3 reads TGCAGCGTGGATAGGACAGGGAGCAACACCTTC. Residues: CSVDRTGSNTF.

The V call is TRBV19, the J call TRBJ2-1, with D unresolved. Per germline, CDR1 LNHDA and CDR2 SQIVND (reference sequence). The V and J ends lost 5 bases and 3 bases respectively, with 11 bases between them. This CDR3 is 14 amino acids long. Written as DNA, the CDR3 is TGTGCCAGTAGTCCCGATGAGAGCTACAATGAGCAGTTCTTC. Translated, it gives CASSPDESYNEQFF. The full variable domain, with the rest looked up from reference TRBV19 and TRBJ2-1, is DGGITQSPKYLFRKEGQNVTLSCEQNLNHDAMYWYRQDPGQGLRLIYYSQIVNDFQKGDIAEGYSVSREKKESFPLTVTSAQKNPTAFYLCASSPDESYNEQFFGPGTRLTVL.

This clone came up many times. The chain joins TRBV30 to TRBJ2-2; 7 bases match TRBD2. V trimming: 3 bases; J trimming: 1 base; junction bases outside the gene matches: 5. The CDR3 runs 15 residues. Germline values: CDR1 GTSNPN, CDR2 SVGIG (reference sequence). For the CDR3, the DNA is TGTGCCTGGAGCGCGCTAGCGGAGAACACCGGGGAGCTGTTTTTT. This gives the protein CAWSALAENTGELFF.

The CDR3 DNA reads as TGCGCCAGCAGTCAAACCGGGACAGGGTTTAGTGGCTACACCTTC. Its protein product is CASSQTGTGFSGYTF. The chain is built from TRBV10-1 and TRBJ1-2; TRBD1 matches at 9 bases. In germline, CDR1 is WNHNN, CDR2 SYGVQD (reference sequence). V shed 5 bases, J shed 7 bases, and the junction held 11 bases outside the gene matches. This CDR3 has 15 amino acids.

The rearrangement links TRBV19 to TRBJ2-7, with D perhaps matching TRBD1 (6 bases). Germline CDR1 and CDR2: LNHDA and SQIVND (reference sequence). The length of the CDR3 is 14 residues. The V end was cut by 3 bases, the J end by 5 bases, with 14 bases between. CDR3 in DNA: TGTGCCAGTAGTATTTCAGGGGCGTCTAACGAGCAGTACTTC. Its protein is CASSISGASNEQYF.

The rearrangement uses TRBV5-6 and TRBJ1-4; 8 nucleotides agree with TRBD1. CDR3 size: 15 residues. Trimming removed 4 bases from V and 6 bases from J; junction bases left unmatched: 8. Germline assignment: CDR1 SGHDT and CDR2 YYEEEE. CDR3 sequence: CASSPLTGVDEKLFF. Here the CDR3 DNA reads TGTGCCAGCAGCCCGTTGACAGGGGTTGATGAAAAACTGTTTTTT.

The V call is TRBV19, the J call TRBJ2-1, with 9 bases aligning to TRBD2. Germline-derived CDR1 and CDR2 are LNHDA and SQIVND (reference sequence). This CDR3 spans 20 amino acids. The V segment lost 1 base and the J segment 0 bases; nucleotides outside the gene matches: 13. The CDR3 loop is CASSIVRVSSGTSSYNEQFF. Here the CDR3 DNA reads TGTGCCAGTAGTATAGTCAGGGTTTCTAGCGGGACTAGCTCCTACAATGAGCAGTTCTTC.

The V call is TRBV28, the J call TRBJ2-7, with 8 bases fitting TRBD1. Germline V CDR1 and CDR2: MDHEN, SYDVKM. After removal of 5 bases from V and 7 bases from J, the junction contained 7 bases not matched to a gene. This CDR3 comprises 13 residues. CDR3: CASSPGQGWEQYF. CDR3 coding DNA: TGTGCCAGCAGTCCTGGACAGGGATGGGAGCAGTACTTC. The variable domain in full, completed from reference TRBV28 and TRBJ2-7, reads DVKVTQSSRYLVKRTGEKVFLECVQDMDHENMFWYRQDPGLGLRLIYFSYDVKMKEKGDIPEGYSVSREKKERFSLILESASTNQTSMYLCASSPGQGWEQYFGPGTRLTVT.